These 13 T cell receptor beta chains were sequenced from one sample in a study of T cell responses to AZD1222 COVID-19 vaccine. The repertoire was sequenced with immunoSEQ multiplex PCR; TCRdb's copy has only in-frame clones and lacks some. There are about 150,000 clones in the sample; roughly nine tenths occur only once, and approximately 19% lies in the top ten. The source was peripheral blood, collected on day 0 of AZD1222 vaccination. Source of these receptors: an adult in good health.

The CDR3 nucleotides are TGTGCCAGTAGTATCCACCCTCCTTTCCCGGGACAGGGAATCGGCTACACCTTC. As protein: CASSIHPPFPGQGIGYTF. This chain joins TRBV19 and TRBJ1-2, with TRBD1 matching 9 bases. V gave up 3 bases and J gave up 8 bases; unmatched junction bases: 19. The length of the CDR3 is 18 residues. In germline, CDR1 is LNHDA, CDR2 SQIVND (reference sequence).

The chain carries TRBV18 and TRBJ1-1, with no clear D. The CDR3 extends over 14 amino acids. The ends were cut back, 2 bases at V and 1 base at J, with 8 bases in the middle. Germline CDR1 is KGHSH and CDR2 is LQKENI. For the CDR3, the DNA is TGTGCCAGCTCACCAACGGGAGGGAACACTGAAGCTTTCTTT. This gives the protein CASSPTGGNTEAFF.

With regard to this clone: This CDR3 is also generated by other DNA sequences in the sample. The chain has TRBV5-1 and TRBJ1-1, with D maybe TRBD1 (5 bases). Per the germline V gene, CDR1 is SGHRS and CDR2 is YFSETQ. V lost 2 bases and J lost 0, with 14 bases in between. The CDR3 sequence is 16 residues long. The CDR3 nucleotides are TGCGCCAGCAGCTTAGGGCAGGGTGGGATGAACACTGAAGCTTTCTTT. It specifies CASSLGQGGMNTEAFF.

J is TRBJ1-5 and V is TRBV29-1, with 11 positions matching TRBD1. The CDR3 covers 15 residues. After removal of 8 bases from V and 7 bases from J, the junction contained 13 bases not matched to a gene. Germline CDR1 reads SQVTM; CDR2 reads ANQGSEA. This CDR3 reads CSNPGTGGKGQPQHF. CDR3 nucleotides: TGCAGCAACCCTGGGACAGGGGGGAAGGGCCAGCCCCAGCATTTT. The whole variable domain, remainder taken from reference TRBV29-1 and TRBJ1-5, is SAVISQKPSRDICQRGTSLTIQCQVDSQVTMMFWYRQQPGQSLTLIATANQGSEATYESGFVIDKFPISRPNLTFSTLTVSNMSPEDSSIYLCSNPGTGGKGQPQHFGDGTRLSIL.

This CDR3 reads CASSLEREGFNEQFF. The DNA of the CDR3 is TGTGCCAGCAGCTTAGAGCGGGAGGGCTTTAATGAGCAGTTCTTC. This rearrangement joins TRBV7-6 to TRBJ2-1; 10 bases agree with TRBD2. This CDR3 spans 15 amino acids. In germline, CDR1 is SGHVS, CDR2 FNYEAQ. The junction had 4 bases not matched to a gene; V was cut back by 1 base and J by 7 bases.

V usage is TRBV9 and J usage is TRBJ1-1, with D unresolved. Germline CDR1 is SGDLS and CDR2 is YYNGEE. CDR3 length equals 14 residues. Trimming cost V 2 bases and J 3 bases, with 11 bases left between them. DNA of the CDR3: TGTGCCAGCAGCGTGAGGGTATCGGACACTGAAGCTTTCTTT. Protein: CASSVRVSDTEAFF. The full variable domain, rest sourced from reference TRBV9 and TRBJ1-1, is DSGVTQTPKHLITATGQRVTLRCSPRSGDLSVYWYQQSLDQGLQFLIQYYNGEERAKGNILERFSAQQFPDLHSELNLSSLELGDSALYFCASSVRVSDTEAFFGQGTRLTVV.

The rearrangement uses TRBV6-5 and TRBJ2-7; D might be TRBD2 (6 bases). Germline V gene data show CDR1 as MNHEY and CDR2 as SVGAGI. Deletions cut 5 bases from V and 5 bases from J, with 10 bases between. The CDR3 consists of 12 residues. The CDR3 nucleotides read TGTGCCAGCAGTCCCACGGGGGACGAGCAGTACTTC. Protein: CASSPTGDEQYF.

The V call is TRBV7-2, the J call TRBJ2-6; D gene unclear. The length of the CDR3 is 16 residues. Germline loops: CDR1 SGHTA, CDR2 FQGNSA. Trimming took off 4 bases at V and 0 bases at J, with 10 bases between the two ends. CDR3 in amino acids: CASSWGGRSGANVLTF. DNA for the CDR3: TGTGCCAGCAGCTGGGGTGGACGCTCTGGGGCCAACGTCCTGACTTTC.

This chain connects TRBV7-9 to TRBJ1-6; D is undetermined. The CDR3 totals 17 residues. Germline V gene sequence: CDR1 SEHNR, CDR2 FQNEAQ (reference sequence). Trimming shortened V by 4 bases and J by 1 base, and 14 bases separated the two germline ends. CDR3 loop: CASSSYPRRSYNSPLHF. DNA for the CDR3: TGTGCCAGCAGCTCCTATCCAAGGAGATCCTATAATTCACCCCTCCACTTT.

The V and J genes are TRBV25-1 and TRBJ1-4; D is ambiguous. Germline V gene sequence: CDR1 MGHDK, CDR2 SYGVNS. The CDR3 length is 18 residues. Trimming took 1 base from V and 3 from J, leaving 18 bases between them. CDR3 DNA sequence: TGTGCCAGCAGTGAATCCATCGTATCGTTTCCCTCTAATGAAAAACTGTTTTTT. This translates into CASSESIVSFPSNEKLFF.

CDR3 protein: CASSLKGLGRTNEKLFF. CDR3 nucleotides: TGTGCCAGCAGCTTGAAGGGTCTTGGGAGGACTAATGAAAAACTGTTTTTT. This chain joins TRBV5-6 and TRBJ1-4; D is undetermined. The CDR3 is 17 residues long. Trimming shortened V by 1 base and J by 2 bases, and 15 bases separated the two germline ends. CDR1 is SGHDT, CDR2 YYEEEE, per germline.

The chain uses TRBV7-8 and TRBJ1-5; 9 bases align to TRBD1. The CDR3 is 16 amino acids. V shed 4 bases, J shed 4 bases, and the junction held 8 bases outside the gene matches. CDR1 and CDR2 from the germline V gene are SGHVS and FQNEAQ. The CDR3 spells CASSSKQGALNQPQHF. The CDR3 DNA sequence: TGTGCCAGCAGCTCGAAACAGGGGGCCCTAAATCAGCCCCAGCATTTT. The variable domain in full, with the rest retrieved from reference TRBV7-8 and TRBJ1-5, is GAGVSQSPRYKVAKRGQDVALRCDPISGHVSLFWYQQALGQGPEFLTYFQNEAQLDKSGLPSDRFFAERPEGSVSTLKIQRTQQEDSAVYLCASSSKQGALNQPQHFGDGTRLSIL.

The chain couples TRBV11-2 to TRBJ2-3; the D is unclear. The CDR3 extends over 12 amino acids. Germline CDR1 SGHAT, CDR2 FQNNGV. V lost 5 bases and J 3 bases, leaving 6 bases between the germline ends. The CDR3 DNA sequence: TGTGCCAGCAGCCCAGCGACAGATACGCAGTATTTT. This translates into CASSPATDTQYF.